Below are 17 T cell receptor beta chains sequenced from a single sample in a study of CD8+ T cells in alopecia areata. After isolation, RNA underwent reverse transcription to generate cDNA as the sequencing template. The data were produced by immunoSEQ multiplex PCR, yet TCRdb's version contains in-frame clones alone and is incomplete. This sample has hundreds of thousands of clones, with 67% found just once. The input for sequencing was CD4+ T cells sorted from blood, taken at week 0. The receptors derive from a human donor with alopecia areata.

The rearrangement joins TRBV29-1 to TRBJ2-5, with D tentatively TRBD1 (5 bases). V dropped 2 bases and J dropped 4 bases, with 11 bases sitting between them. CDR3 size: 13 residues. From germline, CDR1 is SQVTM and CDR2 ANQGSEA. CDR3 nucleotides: TGCAGCGTTGAAATACCAGGGATAGAGACCCAGTACTTC. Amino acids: CSVEIPGIETQYF. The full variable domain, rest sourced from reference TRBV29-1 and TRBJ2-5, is SAVISQKPSRDICQRGTSLTIQCQVDSQVTMMFWYRQQPGQSLTLIATANQGSEATYESGFVIDKFPISRPNLTFSTLTVSNMSPEDSSIYLCSVEIPGIETQYFGPGTRLLVL.

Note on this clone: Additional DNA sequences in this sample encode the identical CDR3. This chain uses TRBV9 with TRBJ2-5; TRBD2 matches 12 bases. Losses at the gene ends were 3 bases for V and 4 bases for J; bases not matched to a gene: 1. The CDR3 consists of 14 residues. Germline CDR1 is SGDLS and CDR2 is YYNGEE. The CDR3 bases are TGTGCCAGCAGCGCGACTAGCGGGGGAGAGACCCAGTACTTC. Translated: CASSATSGGETQYF. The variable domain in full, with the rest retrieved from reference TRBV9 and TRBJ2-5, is DSGVTQTPKHLITATGQRVTLRCSPRSGDLSVYWYQQSLDQGLQFLIQYYNGEERAKGNILERFSAQQFPDLHSELNLSSLELGDSALYFCASSATSGGETQYFGPGTRLLVL.

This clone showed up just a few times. CDR3 amino acids: CSATGFYGYTF. The CDR3 DNA reads TGCAGCGCGACAGGGTTCTATGGCTACACCTTC. The chain carries TRBV29-1 and TRBJ1-2; 7 positions match TRBD1. In germline, CDR1 is SQVTM, CDR2 ANQGSEA. The CDR3 consists of 11 residues. With 7 bases clipped from V and 4 bases from J, the junction kept 3 bases outside the gene matches.

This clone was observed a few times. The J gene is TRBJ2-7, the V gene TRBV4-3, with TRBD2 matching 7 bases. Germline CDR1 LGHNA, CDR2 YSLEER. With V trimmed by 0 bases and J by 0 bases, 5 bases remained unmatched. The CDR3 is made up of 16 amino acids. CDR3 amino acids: CASSQEAGVNSYEQYF. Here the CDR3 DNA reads TGCGCCAGCAGCCAAGAGGCGGGGGTTAACTCCTACGAGCAGTACTTC.

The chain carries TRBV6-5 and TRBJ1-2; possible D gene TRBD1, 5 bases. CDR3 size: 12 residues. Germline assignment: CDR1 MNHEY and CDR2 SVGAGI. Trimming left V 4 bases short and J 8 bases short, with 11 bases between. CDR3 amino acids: CASSLQAGGYTF. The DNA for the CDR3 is TGTGCCAGCAGTTTACAGGCGGGGGGCTACACCTTC.

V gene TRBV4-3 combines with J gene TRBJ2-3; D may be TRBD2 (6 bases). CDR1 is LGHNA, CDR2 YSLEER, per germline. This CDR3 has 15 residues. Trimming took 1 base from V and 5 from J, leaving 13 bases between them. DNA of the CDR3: TGCGCCAGCAGCCAAGCCCCGGGGGTGGGAGATACGCAGTATTTT. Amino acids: CASSQAPGVGDTQYF.

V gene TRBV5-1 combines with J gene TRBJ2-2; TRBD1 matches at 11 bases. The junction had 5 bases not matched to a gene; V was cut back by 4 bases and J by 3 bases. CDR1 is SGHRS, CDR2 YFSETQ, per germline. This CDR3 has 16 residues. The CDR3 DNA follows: TGCGCCAGCAGCCCACCGGGACAGGGGGACACCGGGGAGCTGTTTTTT. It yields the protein CASSPPGQGDTGELFF.

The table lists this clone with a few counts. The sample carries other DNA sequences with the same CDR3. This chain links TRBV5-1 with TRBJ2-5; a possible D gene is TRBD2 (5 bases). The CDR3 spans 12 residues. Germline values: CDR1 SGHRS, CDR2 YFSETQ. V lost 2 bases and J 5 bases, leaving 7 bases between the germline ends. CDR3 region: CASSLRGETQYF. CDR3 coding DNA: TGCGCCAGCAGCTTAAGAGGGGAGACCCAGTACTTC. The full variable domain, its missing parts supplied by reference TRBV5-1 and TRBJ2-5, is KAGVTQTPRYLIKTRGQQVTLSCSPISGHRSVSWYQQTPGQGLQFLFEYFSETQRNKGNFPGRFSGRQFSNSRSEMNVSTLELGDSALYLCASSLRGETQYFGPGTRLLVL.

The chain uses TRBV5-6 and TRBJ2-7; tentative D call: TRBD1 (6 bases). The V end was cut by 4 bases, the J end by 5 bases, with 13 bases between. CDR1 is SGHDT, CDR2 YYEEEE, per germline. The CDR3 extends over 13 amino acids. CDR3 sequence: CASSRRGRDEQYF. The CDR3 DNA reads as TGTGCCAGCAGCCGCAGGGGTAGGGACGAGCAGTACTTC.

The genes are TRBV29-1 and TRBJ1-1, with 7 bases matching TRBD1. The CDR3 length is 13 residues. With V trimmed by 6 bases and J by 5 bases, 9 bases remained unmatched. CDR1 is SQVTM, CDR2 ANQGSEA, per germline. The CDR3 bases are TGCAGCGTGGGGACAGCGACGGGGACTGAAGCTTTCTTT. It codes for CSVGTATGTEAFF. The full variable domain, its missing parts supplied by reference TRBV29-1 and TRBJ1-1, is SAVISQKPSRDICQRGTSLTIQCQVDSQVTMMFWYRQQPGQSLTLIATANQGSEATYESGFVIDKFPISRPNLTFSTLTVSNMSPEDSSIYLCSVGTATGTEAFFGQGTRLTVV.

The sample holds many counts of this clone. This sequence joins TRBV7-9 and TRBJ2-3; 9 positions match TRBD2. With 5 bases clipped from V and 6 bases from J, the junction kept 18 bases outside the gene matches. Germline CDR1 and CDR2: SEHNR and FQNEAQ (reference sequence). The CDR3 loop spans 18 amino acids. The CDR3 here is CASSRKVRLAGISDTQYF. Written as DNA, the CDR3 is TGTGCCAGCAGCCGTAAGGTCCGGCTAGCGGGGATTTCGGATACGCAGTATTTT.

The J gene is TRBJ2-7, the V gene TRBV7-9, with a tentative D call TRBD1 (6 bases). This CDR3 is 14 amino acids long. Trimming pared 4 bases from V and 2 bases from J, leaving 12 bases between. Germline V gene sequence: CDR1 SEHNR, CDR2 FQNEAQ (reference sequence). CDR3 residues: CASSSTGHTYEQYF. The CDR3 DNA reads TGTGCCAGCAGCTCGACGGGACACACCTACGAGCAGTACTTC.

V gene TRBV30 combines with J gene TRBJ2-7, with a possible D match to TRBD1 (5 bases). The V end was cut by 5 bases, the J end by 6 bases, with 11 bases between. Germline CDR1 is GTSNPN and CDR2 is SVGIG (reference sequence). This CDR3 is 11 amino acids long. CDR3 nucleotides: TGTGCCTGGCTCCAGGGTTCCGAGCAGTACTTC. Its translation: CAWLQGSEQYF.

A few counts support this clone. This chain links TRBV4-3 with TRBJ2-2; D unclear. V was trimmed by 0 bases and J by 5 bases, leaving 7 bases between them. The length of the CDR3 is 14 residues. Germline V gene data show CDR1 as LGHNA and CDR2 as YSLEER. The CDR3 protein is CASSQDGRTGELFF. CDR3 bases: TGCGCCAGCAGCCAAGATGGCAGGACCGGGGAGCTGTTTTTT.

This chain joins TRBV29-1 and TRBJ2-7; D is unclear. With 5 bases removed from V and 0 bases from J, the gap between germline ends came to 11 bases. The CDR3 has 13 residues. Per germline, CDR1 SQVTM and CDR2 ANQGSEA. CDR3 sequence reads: CSVRRFPSYEQYF. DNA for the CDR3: TGCAGCGTTAGACGCTTTCCCTCCTACGAGCAGTACTTC.

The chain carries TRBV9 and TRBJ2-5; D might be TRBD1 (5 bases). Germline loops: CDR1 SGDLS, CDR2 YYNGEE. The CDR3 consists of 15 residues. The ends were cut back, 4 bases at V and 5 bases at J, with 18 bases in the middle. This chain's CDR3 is CASSLQQAGWETQYF. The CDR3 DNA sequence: TGTGCCAGCAGCCTACAACAGGCAGGGTGGGAGACCCAGTACTTC.

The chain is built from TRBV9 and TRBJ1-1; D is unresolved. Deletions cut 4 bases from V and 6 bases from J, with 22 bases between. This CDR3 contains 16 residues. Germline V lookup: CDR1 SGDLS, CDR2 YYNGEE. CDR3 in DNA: TGTGCCAGCAGCACCCTAGAGGGTCGGGAGGCTGCTGAAGCTTTCTTT. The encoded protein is CASSTLEGREAAEAFF.